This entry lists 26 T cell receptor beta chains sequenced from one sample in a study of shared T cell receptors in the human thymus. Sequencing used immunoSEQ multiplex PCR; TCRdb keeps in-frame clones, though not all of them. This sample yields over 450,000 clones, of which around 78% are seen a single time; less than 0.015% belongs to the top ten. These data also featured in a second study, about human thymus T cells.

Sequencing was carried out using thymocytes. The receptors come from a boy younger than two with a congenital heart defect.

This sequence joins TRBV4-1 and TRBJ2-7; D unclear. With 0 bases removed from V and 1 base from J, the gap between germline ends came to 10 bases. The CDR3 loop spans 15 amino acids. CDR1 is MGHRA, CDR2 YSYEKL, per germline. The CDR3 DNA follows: TGCGCCAGCAGCCAAGAGCGGCAGAATTCCTACGAGCAGTACTTC. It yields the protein CASSQERQNSYEQYF.

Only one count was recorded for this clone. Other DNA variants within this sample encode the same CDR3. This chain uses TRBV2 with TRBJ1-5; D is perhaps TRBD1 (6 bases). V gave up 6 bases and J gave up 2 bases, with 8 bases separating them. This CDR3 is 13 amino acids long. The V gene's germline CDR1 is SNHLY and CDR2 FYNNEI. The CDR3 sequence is CASRRQGNQPQHF. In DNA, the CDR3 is TGTGCCAGCAGACGACAGGGCAATCAGCCCCAGCATTTT.

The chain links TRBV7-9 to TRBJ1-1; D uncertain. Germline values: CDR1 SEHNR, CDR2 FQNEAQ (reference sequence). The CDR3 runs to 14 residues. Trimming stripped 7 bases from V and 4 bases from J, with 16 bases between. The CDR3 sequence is CASMSLFSGTEAFF. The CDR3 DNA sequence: TGTGCCAGCATGTCCCTTTTTTCCGGCACTGAAGCTTTCTTT.

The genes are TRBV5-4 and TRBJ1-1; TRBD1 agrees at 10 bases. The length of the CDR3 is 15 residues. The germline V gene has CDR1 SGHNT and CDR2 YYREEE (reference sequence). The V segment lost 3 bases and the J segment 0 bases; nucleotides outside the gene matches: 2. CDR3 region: CASSSDRGVNTEAFF. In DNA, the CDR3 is TGTGCCAGCAGCTCGGACAGGGGGGTGAACACTGAAGCTTTCTTT.

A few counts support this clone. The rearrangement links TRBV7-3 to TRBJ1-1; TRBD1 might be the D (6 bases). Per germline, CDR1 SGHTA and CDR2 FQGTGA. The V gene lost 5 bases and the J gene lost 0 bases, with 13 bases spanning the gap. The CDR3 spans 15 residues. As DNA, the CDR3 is TGTGCCAGCAGCGATTCCGGACAGTTGAACACTGAAGCTTTCTTT. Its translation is CASSDSGQLNTEAFF.

CDR3 residues: CASSHSLAGGPRDTQYF. The DNA of the CDR3 is TGTGCCAGCAGCCATAGCCTAGCGGGAGGCCCCCGGGATACGCAGTATTTT. The chain employs TRBV14 and TRBJ2-3; 11 bases match TRBD2. Losses at the gene ends were 3 bases for V and 6 bases for J; bases not matched to a gene: 11. The CDR3 spans 17 residues. From germline, CDR1 is SGHDN and CDR2 FVKESK.

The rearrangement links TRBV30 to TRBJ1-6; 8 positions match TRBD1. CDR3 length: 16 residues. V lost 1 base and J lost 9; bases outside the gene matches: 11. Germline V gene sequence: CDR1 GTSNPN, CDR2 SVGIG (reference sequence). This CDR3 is CAWSADRDEFSSPLHF. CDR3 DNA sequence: TGTGCCTGGAGTGCGGACAGGGATGAATTTAGTTCACCCCTCCACTTT.

In DNA, the CDR3 is TGTGCCAGCAGCTTATTGCAGGGAAACGTCTACGAGCAGTACTTC. As protein: CASSLLQGNVYEQYF. The genes are TRBV7-2 and TRBJ2-7, with D possibly matching TRBD1 (5 bases). Germline V lookup: CDR1 SGHTA, CDR2 FQGNSA. This CDR3 has 15 residues. V shed 2 bases and J shed 3 bases, with 14 bases lying between them.

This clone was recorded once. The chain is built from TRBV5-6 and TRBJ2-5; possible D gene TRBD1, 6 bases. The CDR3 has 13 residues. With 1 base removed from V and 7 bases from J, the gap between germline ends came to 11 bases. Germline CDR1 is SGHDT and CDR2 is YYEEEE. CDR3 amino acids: CASSLNREGTQYF. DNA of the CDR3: TGTGCCAGCAGCTTGAACAGGGAAGGGACCCAGTACTTC.

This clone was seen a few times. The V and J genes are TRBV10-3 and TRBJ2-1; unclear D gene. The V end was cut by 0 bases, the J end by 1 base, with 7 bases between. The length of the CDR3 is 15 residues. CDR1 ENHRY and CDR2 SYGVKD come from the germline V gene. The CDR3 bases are TGTGCCATCAGTGAGTCATCTAAGTCCTACAATGAGCAGTTCTTC. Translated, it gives CAISESSKSYNEQFF.

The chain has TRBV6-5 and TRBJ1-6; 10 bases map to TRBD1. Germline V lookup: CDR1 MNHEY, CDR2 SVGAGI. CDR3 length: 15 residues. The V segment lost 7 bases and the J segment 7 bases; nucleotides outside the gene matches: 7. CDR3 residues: CASNHRQGANSPLHF. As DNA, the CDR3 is TGTGCCAGCAATCACCGACAGGGGGCAAATTCACCCCTCCACTTT.

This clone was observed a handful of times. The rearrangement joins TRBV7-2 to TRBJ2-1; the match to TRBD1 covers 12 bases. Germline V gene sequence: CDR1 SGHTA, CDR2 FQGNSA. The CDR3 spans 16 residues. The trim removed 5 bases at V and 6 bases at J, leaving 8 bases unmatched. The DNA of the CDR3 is TGTGCCAGCAGCCCGGCCCGGGACAGGGGGCGCAATGAGCAGTTCTTC. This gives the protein CASSPARDRGRNEQFF.

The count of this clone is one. The CDR3 DNA sequence: TGTGCCAGCAGCTTAGCATATGGGACTAGCGGGAGGATAGATACGCAGTATTTT. Its protein is CASSLAYGTSGRIDTQYF. V gene TRBV7-9 combines with J gene TRBJ2-3; 15 bases line up with TRBD2. From germline, CDR1 is SEHNR and CDR2 FQNEAQ (reference sequence). The V gene end was trimmed by 0 bases and the J gene end by 5 bases; junction bases not matched to a gene: 6. The length of the CDR3 is 18 residues.

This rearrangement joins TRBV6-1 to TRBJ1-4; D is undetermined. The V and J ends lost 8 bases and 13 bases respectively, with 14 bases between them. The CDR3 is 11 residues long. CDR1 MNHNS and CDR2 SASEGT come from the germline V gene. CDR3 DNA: TGTGCCAGCGATGACGGCCGAGGACTGTTTTTT. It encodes CASDDGRGLFF.

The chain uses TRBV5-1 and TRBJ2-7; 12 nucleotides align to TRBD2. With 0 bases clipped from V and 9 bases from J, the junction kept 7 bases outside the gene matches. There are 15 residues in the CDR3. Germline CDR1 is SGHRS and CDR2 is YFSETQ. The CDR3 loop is CASSLASLAGGRQYF. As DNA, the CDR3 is TGCGCCAGCAGCTTGGCCTCTCTAGCGGGAGGGCGGCAGTACTTC. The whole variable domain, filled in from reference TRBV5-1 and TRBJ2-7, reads KAGVTQTPRYLIKTRGQQVTLSCSPISGHRSVSWYQQTPGQGLQFLFEYFSETQRNKGNFPGRFSGRQFSNSRSEMNVSTLELGDSALYLCASSLASLAGGRQYFGPGTRLTVT.

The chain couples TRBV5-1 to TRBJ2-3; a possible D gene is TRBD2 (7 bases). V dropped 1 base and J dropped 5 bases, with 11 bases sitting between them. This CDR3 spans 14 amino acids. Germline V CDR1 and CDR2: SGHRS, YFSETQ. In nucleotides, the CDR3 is TGCGCCAGCAGCTTGCCAGGGGAGGGAGATACGCAGTATTTT. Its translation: CASSLPGEGDTQYF.

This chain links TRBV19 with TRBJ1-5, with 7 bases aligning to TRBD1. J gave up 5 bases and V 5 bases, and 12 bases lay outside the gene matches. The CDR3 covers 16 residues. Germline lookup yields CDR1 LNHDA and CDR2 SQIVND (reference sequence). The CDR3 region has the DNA TGTGCCAGTAGTCGGAGGGGGCGCCCGGGTGATCAGCCCCAGCATTTT. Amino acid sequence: CASSRRGRPGDQPQHF.

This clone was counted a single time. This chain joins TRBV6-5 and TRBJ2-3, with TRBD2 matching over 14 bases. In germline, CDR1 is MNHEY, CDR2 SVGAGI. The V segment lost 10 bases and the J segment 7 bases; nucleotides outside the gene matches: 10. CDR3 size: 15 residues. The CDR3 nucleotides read TGTGCCACAGGGGGACTAGCGGGAGTCTCGTATACGCAGTATTTT. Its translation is CATGGLAGVSYTQYF.

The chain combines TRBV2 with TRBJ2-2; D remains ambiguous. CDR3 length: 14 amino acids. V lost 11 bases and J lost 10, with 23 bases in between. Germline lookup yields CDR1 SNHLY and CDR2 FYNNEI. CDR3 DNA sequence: TGTGCCGTAAGAACGTCGCCCGGGTCGGCGGAGCTGTTTTTT. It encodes CAVRTSPGSAELFF.

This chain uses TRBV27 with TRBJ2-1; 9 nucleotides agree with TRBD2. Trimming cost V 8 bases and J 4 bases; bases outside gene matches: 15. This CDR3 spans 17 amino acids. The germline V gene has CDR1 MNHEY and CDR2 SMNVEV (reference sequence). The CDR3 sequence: CASGIPFSSGDYNEQFF. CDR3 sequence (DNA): TGTGCCAGCGGGATCCCGTTTTCTAGCGGGGATTACAATGAGCAGTTCTTC.

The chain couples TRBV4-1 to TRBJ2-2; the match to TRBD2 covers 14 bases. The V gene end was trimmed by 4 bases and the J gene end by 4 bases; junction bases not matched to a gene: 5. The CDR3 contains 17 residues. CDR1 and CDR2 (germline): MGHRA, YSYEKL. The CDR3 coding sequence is TGCGCCAGCAGCCCGGGACTAGCGGGAGTTGCCACCGGGGAGCTGTTTTTT. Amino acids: CASSPGLAGVATGELFF.

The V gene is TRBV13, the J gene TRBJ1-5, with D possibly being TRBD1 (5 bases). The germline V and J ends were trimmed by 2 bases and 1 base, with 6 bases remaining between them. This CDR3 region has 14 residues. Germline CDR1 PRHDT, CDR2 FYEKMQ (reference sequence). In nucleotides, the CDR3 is TGTGCCAGCAGCTTACGGGGGAGCAATCAGCCCCAGCATTTT. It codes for CASSLRGSNQPQHF.

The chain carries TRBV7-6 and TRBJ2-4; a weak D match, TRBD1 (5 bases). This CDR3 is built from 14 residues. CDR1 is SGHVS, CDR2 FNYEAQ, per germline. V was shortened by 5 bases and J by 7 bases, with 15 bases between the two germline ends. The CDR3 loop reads CASSPDRRVNIQYF. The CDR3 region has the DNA TGTGCCAGCAGCCCCGACAGACGGGTGAACATTCAGTACTTC. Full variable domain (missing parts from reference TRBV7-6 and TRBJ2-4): GAGVSQSPRYKVTKRGQDVALRCDPISGHVSLYWYRQALGQGPEFLTYFNYEAQQDKSGLPNDRFSAERPEGSISTLTIQRTEQRDSAMYRCASSPDRRVNIQYFGAGTRLSVL.

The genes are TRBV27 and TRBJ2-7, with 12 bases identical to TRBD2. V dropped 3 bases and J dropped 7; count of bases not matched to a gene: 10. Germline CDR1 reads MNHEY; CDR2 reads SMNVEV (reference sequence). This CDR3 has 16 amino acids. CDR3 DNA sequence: TGTGCCAGCAGTTTGGGCCGACTAGCGGGAGTTCGGGAGCAGTACTTC. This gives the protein CASSLGRLAGVREQYF.

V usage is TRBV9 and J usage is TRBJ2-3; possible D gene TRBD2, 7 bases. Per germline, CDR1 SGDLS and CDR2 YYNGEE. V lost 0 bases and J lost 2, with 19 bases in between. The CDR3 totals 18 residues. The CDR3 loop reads CASSVEERGGGTTDTQYF. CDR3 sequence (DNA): TGTGCCAGCAGCGTAGAAGAAAGGGGGGGAGGTACCACAGATACGCAGTATTTT.

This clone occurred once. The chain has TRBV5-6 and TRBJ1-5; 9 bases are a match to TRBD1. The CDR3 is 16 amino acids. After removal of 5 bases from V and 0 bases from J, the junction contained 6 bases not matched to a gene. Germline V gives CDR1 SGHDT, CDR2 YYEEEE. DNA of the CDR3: TGTGCCAGCAGTCACAGGGGGCATCTTAGCAATCAGCCCCAGCATTTT. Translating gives CASSHRGHLSNQPQHF. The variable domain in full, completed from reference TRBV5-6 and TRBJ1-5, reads DAGVTQSPTHLIKTRGQQVTLRCSPKSGHDTVSWYQQALGQGPQFIFQYYEEEERQRGNFPDRFSGHQFPNYSSELNVNALLLGDSALYLCASSHRGHLSNQPQHFGDGTRLSIL.